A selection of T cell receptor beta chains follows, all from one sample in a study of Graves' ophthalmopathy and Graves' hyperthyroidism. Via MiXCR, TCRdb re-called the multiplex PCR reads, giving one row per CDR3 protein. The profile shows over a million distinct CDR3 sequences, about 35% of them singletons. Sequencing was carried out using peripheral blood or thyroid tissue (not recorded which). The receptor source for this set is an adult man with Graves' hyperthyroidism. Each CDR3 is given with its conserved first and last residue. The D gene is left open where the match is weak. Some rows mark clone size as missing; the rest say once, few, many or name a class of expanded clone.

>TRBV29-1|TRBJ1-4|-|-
TGCAGCGTTGAGGGGGCTGAAGAAAAACTGTTTTTT
CSVEGAEEKLFF
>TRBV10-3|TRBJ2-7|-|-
TGTGCCAGCAGTATCGAAGGGGGACACTACGAGCAGTACTTC
CASSIEGGHYEQYF
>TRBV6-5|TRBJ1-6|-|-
TGTGCCAGCGGTCGGGGGAAGAGTTCACCCCTCCACTTT
CASGRGKSSPLHF
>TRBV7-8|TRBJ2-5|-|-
TGTGCCAGCAGCTTCGTATGGGAGGTGGTCGGGGAGACCCAGTACTTC
CASSFVWEVVGETQYF
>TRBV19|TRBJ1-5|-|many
TGTGCCAGTAGTATAAGAGAGAATCAGCCCCAGCATTTT
CASSIRENQPQHF
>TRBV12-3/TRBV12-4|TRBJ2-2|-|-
TGTGCCAGCAGTTTAGACCAGCCAACGGGGGGGGAGCTGTTTTTT
CASSLDQPTGGELFF
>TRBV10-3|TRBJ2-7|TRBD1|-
TGTGCCATCAGCAGTGGGACAGGGGTTATGGTACAGCAGTACTTC
CAISSGTGVMVQQYF
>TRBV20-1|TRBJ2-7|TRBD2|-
TGCAGTGCTAGAGATAGCAGCGGCCCGGGGGGCGAGCAGTACTTC
CSARDSSGPGGEQYF
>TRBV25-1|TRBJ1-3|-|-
TGTGCCAGCAGTGAACCGGGCGCTGGAAACACCATATATTTT
CASSEPGAGNTIYF
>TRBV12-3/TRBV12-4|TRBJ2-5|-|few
TGTGCCAGCAGTGTCACGGTTAGGGAGACCCAGTACTTC
CASSVTVRETQYF
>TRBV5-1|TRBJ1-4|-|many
TGCGCCAGCAGCTTAACAACAACTAATGAAAAACTGTTTTTT
CASSLTTTNEKLFF
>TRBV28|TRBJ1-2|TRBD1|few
TGTGCCAGCAGCCCCGGGACAGGGCAAGGTGGCTACACCTTC
CASSPGTGQGGYTF
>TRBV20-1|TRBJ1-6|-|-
TGCAGTGCTGCAAGGAGCAATCAGCCCCTCCACTTT
CSAARSNQPLHF
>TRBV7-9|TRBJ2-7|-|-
TGTGCCAGCAGCTTAGGGGAAGGTCTTTTCGGCTACGAGCAGTACTTC
CASSLGEGLFGYEQYF
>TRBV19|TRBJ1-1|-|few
TGTGCCAGTAGTATAGGGACCTTGAACACTGAAGCTTTCTTT
CASSIGTLNTEAFF
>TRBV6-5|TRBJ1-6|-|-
TGTGCCTCTACCTCCCAGGTTGATTCACCCCTCCACTTT
CASTSQVDSPLHF